Given below is one TCR beta chain in context. The antigen remains unidentified. The sample comes from a study of cytomegalovirus exposure and HLA in healthy donors. Study-wide findings and caveats: One variant, a missense change in DCLRE1C, was linked in a later analysis to TCR beta V- and J-gene trimming. 87-base-pair reads could not separate some V segments, including TRBV6-2 and TRBV6-3.

The CDR3 is made up of 13 amino acids. The germline V and J ends were trimmed by 6 bases and 2 bases, with 10 bases remaining between them. Germline values: CDR1 SNHLY, CDR2 FYNNEI. This PCR relied on a set of 60 Vbeta primers and 13 Jbeta primers. Clones were read by immunoSEQ multiplex PCR, and TCRdb kept only the in-frame ones, dropping some. The sample lists approximately 150,000 clones, more than 65% seen once, with about 1.5% in the top ten. The rearrangement joins TRBV2 to TRBJ1-2; tentatively, D is TRBD1 (5 bases). This TCR was recovered from a man between 45 and 60 years old in good health and CMV-seropositive. The sample was PBMCs. CDR3 DNA sequence: TGTGCCAGCAGCCCGGAGGGGAACTATGGCTACACCTTC. Its protein is CASSPEGNYGYTF.